A single T cell receptor (beta chain) is shown here with its context. Which antigen it targets is not known. Nothing much larger sits one base from this clone, and base qualities are not available. The data originate from a study of immune characteristics of hereditary and idiopathic chronic pancreatitis. As for the study more broadly: The study examined local immune cells and TCRbeta repertoires in the pancreas in hereditary and idiopathic chronic pancreatitis, using control pancreases from organ donors for comparison. In total, 5 control pancreases, roughly 7 hereditary chronic pancreatitis pancreases and about 6 idiopathic chronic pancreatitis pancreases underwent TCRbeta sequencing. The gDNA-based approach was selected because the approach required minimal in vitro experimental manipulation of T cells infiltrating the pancreas. General study outcomes and caveats: Compared with controls, both chronic pancreatitis groups had significantly higher TCRbeta repertoire diversity and lower clonality. Chronic pancreatitis caused by alcohol use was not included in the study. Numbers of productive TCR rearrangements correlated positively with disease severity scores among under 15 chronic pancreatitis patients. Because patient tissue could only be obtained at the time of TPIAT, differences in disease duration may have influenced the immune findings.

Pancreas tissue with chronic pancreatitis was obtained from patients having total pancreatectomy with islet autotransplantation (TPIAT). The chronic pancreatitis patients who were included had no known history of diabetes. For TCRbeta sequencing, genomic DNA was extracted directly from bulk pancreas tissue, without T cell sorting. Pancreas tissues were collected consecutively from patients and organ donors at two US centers. The library was generated by the immunoSEQ multiplex PCR assay. The TCRbeta CDR3 region and adjacent sequences were amplified and sequenced from pancreatic genomic DNA. As for how the authors treated the data: Repertoire diversity was measured as a mean normalized Shannon-Wiener index, alongside productive clonality and productive rearrangement counts. The nonparametric Mann-Whitney U test was used to compare repertoire metrics between controls and chronic pancreatitis. A clonotype counted as shared when its CDR3beta sequence had identical amino acid composition and length across subjects. Here the immuneACCESS table is served through TCRdb, limited to in-frame sequences with V and J called. Missing clones are a known gap in these copies; in checked studies unresolved V genes cover under half, and the rest lacks a known reason. V and J calls and clone size follow that table, whereas D and trimming were derived from the DNA. This sample lists about 6,200 clones; roughly 73% were detected once. About 7% of the sample goes to the ten largest clones.

Sequenced material: pancreas tissue with hereditary chronic pancreatitis. The source of this sequence is a human donor with chronic pancreatitis.

The nucleotide sequence reads TGTGCCAGCAGGGGATACACAGATACGCAGTATTTT. Protein translation: CASRGYTDTQYF. Recombination connected TRBV2 to TRBJ2-3, with no confident D gene call. Per the germline V gene, SNHLY is the CDR1 and FYNNEI is the CDR2. The CDR3 runs 12 residues from the cysteine to the phenylalanine. Only CDR3 DNA is held: 36 bases, read in frame from base 1. V is shortened by 6 bases, J by 2 bases, and the region joining them spans 6 bases.